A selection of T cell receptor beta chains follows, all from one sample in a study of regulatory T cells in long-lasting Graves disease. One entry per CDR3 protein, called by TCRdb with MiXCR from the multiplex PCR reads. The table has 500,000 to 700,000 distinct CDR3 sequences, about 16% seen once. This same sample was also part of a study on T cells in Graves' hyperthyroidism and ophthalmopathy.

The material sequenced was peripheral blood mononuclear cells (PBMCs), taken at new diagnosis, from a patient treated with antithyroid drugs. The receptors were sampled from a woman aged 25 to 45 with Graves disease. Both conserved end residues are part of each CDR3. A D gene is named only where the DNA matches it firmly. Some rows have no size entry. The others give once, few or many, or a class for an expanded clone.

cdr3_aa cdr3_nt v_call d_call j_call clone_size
CASSIPLTGGNYGYTF TGTGCCAGTAGTATCCCTCTGACAGGGGGGAACTATGGCTACACCTTC TRBV19 TRBD1 TRBJ1-2 many
CASSQSVRGEKLFF TGTGCCAGCAGCCAATCGGTTCGAGGTGAAAAACTGTTTTTT TRBV9 NA TRBJ1-4 many
CASRERGSGANVLTF TGTGCCAGCAGGGAAAGGGGATCTGGGGCCAACGTCCTGACTTTC TRBV27 NA TRBJ2-6 NA
CASTSPGAQETQYF TGTGCCAGCACCTCCCCTGGGGCCCAAGAGACCCAGTACTTC TRBV28 NA TRBJ2-5 many
CASSQVGYLTYEQYF TGTGCCAGCAGCCAGGTAGGGTACCTCACCTACGAGCAGTACTTC TRBV3-1 NA TRBJ2-7 few
CASSSIRDYPMETQYF TGTGCCAGCAGTTCCATACGTGATTATCCGATGGAGACCCAGTACTTC TRBV28 NA TRBJ2-5 few
CSVEDLGSGANVLTF TGCAGCGTTGAAGATCTCGGCTCTGGGGCCAACGTCCTGACTTTC TRBV29-1 NA TRBJ2-6 few
CASSEYWDTEAFF TGTGCCAGCAGTGAATATTGGGACACTGAAGCTTTCTTT TRBV6-1 NA TRBJ1-1 many
CASSSDGFLSTDTQYF TGTGCCAGCAGTTCCGATGGTTTTCTTTCCACAGATACGCAGTATTTT TRBV28 NA TRBJ2-3 NA
CASGRTGFGRGYTF TGTGCCAGCGGCAGAACAGGGTTTGGTAGAGGCTACACCTTC TRBV28 NA TRBJ1-2 NA
CASTDHDTEAFF TGTGCCAGCACTGATCATGACACTGAAGCTTTCTTT TRBV12-3/TRBV12-4 NA TRBJ1-1 many
CASSGAVGQGHSPLHF TGTGCCAGCAGTGGGGCCGTGGGACAGGGACATTCACCCCTCCACTTT TRBV6-1 TRBD1 TRBJ1-6 many
CSSTEGKAFF TGCAGCTCCACTGAAGGGAAAGCTTTCTTT TRBV29-1 NA TRBJ1-1 few
CASSKGARTGELFF TGTGCCAGCAGCAAGGGGGCGCGGACCGGGGAGCTGTTTTTT TRBV27 TRBD1 TRBJ2-2 many
CASSFSFYGYTF TGTGCCAGCAGCTTTTCTTTCTATGGCTACACCTTC TRBV28 NA TRBJ1-2 many
CASSSSRGSYEQYF TGTGCCAGCAGTTCAAGCAGGGGTTCCTACGAGCAGTACTTC TRBV6-5 NA TRBJ2-7 many
CAVGAGGNQPQHF TGTGCCGTGGGGGCAGGGGGCAATCAGCCCCAGCATTTT TRBV30 NA TRBJ1-5 many
CASSVGAMNTEAFF TGTGCCAGCAGTGTGGGGGCCATGAACACTGAAGCTTTCTTT TRBV6-1 NA TRBJ1-1 many
CASSLVLAGRADTQYF TGCGCCAGCAGCTTGGTACTGGCGGGACGGGCAGATACGCAGTATTTT TRBV5-1 NA TRBJ2-3 few
CASSLARDSSYEQYF TGTGCCAGCTCACTAGCCCGGGACTCCTCCTACGAGCAGTACTTC TRBV18 NA TRBJ2-7 NA
CASSFDTDTGELFF TGTGCCAGCAGCTTTGATACTGACACCGGGGAGCTGTTTTTT TRBV7-3 NA TRBJ2-2 few
CASSWSDRDKETQYF TGTGCCAGCAGCTGGTCGGACAGAGACAAAGAGACCCAGTACTTC TRBV28 NA TRBJ2-5 many
CAWIGGAGTEAFF TGTGCCTGGATAGGGGGGGCAGGTACTGAAGCTTTCTTT TRBV30 NA TRBJ1-1 many
CASSQGSGGTGELFF TGTGCCAGCAGCCAAGGATCAGGGGGCACCGGGGAGCTGTTTTTT TRBV3-1 TRBD1 TRBJ2-2 few
CASSPRGTANTGELFF TGTGCCAGCAGTCCTCGGGGGACAGCGAACACCGGGGAGCTGTTTTTT TRBV28 NA TRBJ2-2 NA
CASSQGYLPPYNEQFF TGTGCCAGCAGCCAAGGGTACCTGCCTCCCTACAATGAGCAGTTCTTC TRBV3-1 NA TRBJ2-1 few
CASSPRRGVYGYTF TGTGCCAGCAGCCCCCGCAGGGGAGTGTATGGCTACACCTTC TRBV3-1 NA TRBJ1-2 few
CAWRPTQSEQFF TGTGCCTGGAGACCAACTCAGAGTGAGCAGTTCTTC TRBV30 NA TRBJ2-1 NA
CATSRDTGAYNEKLFF TGTGCCACCAGCAGAGATACAGGGGCCTATAATGAAAAACTGTTTTTT TRBV15 TRBD1 TRBJ1-4 few
CASYGLSYGYTF TGTGCCAGCTACGGGTTGTCATATGGCTACACCTTC TRBV28 NA TRBJ1-2 many
CVSSTLTGEGTGELFF TGTGTCAGCAGTACCCTGACAGGGGAGGGCACCGGGGAGCTGTTTTTT TRBV12-3/TRBV12-4 NA TRBJ2-2 few
CASSPRYNSGYTF TGTGCCAGCAGTCCCCGATATAACTCTGGCTACACCTTC TRBV6-1 NA TRBJ1-2 many
CASSQRRTTNEKLFF TGTGCCAGCAGCCAAAGGAGGACAACTAATGAAAAACTGTTTTTT TRBV3-1 NA TRBJ1-4 NA
CASSLENRDWGTEQFF TGCGCCAGCAGCTTGGAAAACCGGGACTGGGGAACTGAGCAGTTCTTC TRBV5-1 NA TRBJ2-1 few
CASRDGTGLVQPQHF TGTGCCAGCAGAGACGGGACAGGACTTGTACAGCCCCAGCATTTT TRBV2 TRBD1 TRBJ1-5 few
CASSPSGPFGSPLHF TGTGCCAGTAGTCCCTCGGGACCGTTCGGATCACCCCTCCACTTT TRBV19 NA TRBJ1-6 few
CTSSPRERTGVTEAFF TGCACCAGCAGCCCTAGAGAGCGGACAGGGGTGACTGAAGCTTTCTTT TRBV4-1 TRBD1 TRBJ1-1 NA
CASAKRGRNEKPFF TGTGCCAGCGCTAAACGGGGGAGGAATGAAAAACCGTTTTTT TRBV6-1 NA TRBJ1-4 once
CASSLEGGEGLYEQYF TGCGCCAGCAGCTTGGAAGGAGGAGAGGGTCTCTACGAGCAGTACTTC TRBV5-1 NA TRBJ2-7 many
CSARAIRGRVMNTEALF TGCAGTGCTAGAGCAATCCGGGGGAGGGTCATGAACACTGAAGCTCTCTTT TRBV20-1 NA TRBJ1-1 few
CASSLRGTIYNEQFF TGTGCCAGCAGTCTCCGAGGGACAATTTACAATGAGCAGTTCTTC TRBV27 NA TRBJ2-1 many